These 15 T cell receptor beta chains came from one sample sequenced in a study of blood T cell repertoires in COVID-19. Profiling relied on immunoSEQ multiplex PCR, and the TCRdb table lists in-frame clones only, not all of them. Here the sample spans some 400,000 clones, around 87% being singletons. Sample: peripheral blood. Receptors were obtained from a woman in her twenties or thirties with COVID-19, enrolled during active disease.

The V gene is TRBV12-5, the J gene TRBJ2-5, with TRBD1 matching over 9 bases. CDR3 length: 13 amino acids. Per the germline V gene, CDR1 is LGHNT and CDR2 is FRNRAP. After removal of 5 bases from V and 4 bases from J, the junction contained 2 bases not matched to a gene. DNA for the CDR3: TGTGCTAGTGGTAGGGGACAGGGAGAGACCCAGTACTTC. Its translation is CASGRGQGETQYF.

This clone was recorded only once. The chain has TRBV4-1 and TRBJ2-7; 9 nucleotides align to TRBD1. The germline CDR1 and CDR2 sequences are MGHRA and YSYEKL. The trim removed 1 base at V and 5 bases at J, leaving 3 bases unmatched. This CDR3 is 14 amino acids long. In DNA, the CDR3 is TGCGCCAGCAGCCAAGCCGGGACAGGGAACGAGCAGTACTTC. Its translation: CASSQAGTGNEQYF.

V gene TRBV2 combines with J gene TRBJ2-7; 7 bases fit TRBD2. CDR1 SNHLY and CDR2 FYNNEI come from the germline V gene. The CDR3 spans 13 residues. V dropped 5 bases and J dropped 2; count of bases not matched to a gene: 3. The CDR3 is CASSRAGPYEQYF. The CDR3 coding sequence is TGTGCCAGCAGTCGAGCGGGACCCTACGAGCAGTACTTC.

V is TRBV5-1 and J is TRBJ2-2; 8 nucleotides align to TRBD1. Trimming took 2 bases from V and 6 from J; bases not matched to a gene: 3. The CDR3 covers 14 residues. Germline lookup yields CDR1 SGHRS and CDR2 YFSETQ. CDR3 coding DNA: TGCGCCAGCAGCTTTGACAGGGGCCCCGGGGAGCTGTTTTTT. This sequence encodes CASSFDRGPGELFF.

V is TRBV2 and J is TRBJ1-3, with D tentatively TRBD1 (6 bases). This CDR3 contains 15 residues. The V gene's germline CDR1 is SNHLY and CDR2 FYNNEI. Between the trimmed V and J ends, which lost 0 bases and 4 bases, there was a span of 10 bases. Here the CDR3 DNA reads TGTGCCAGCAGTGAAGCTTGGCAGGGGGGAAACACCATATATTTT. Amino acids: CASSEAWQGGNTIYF.

This clone was detected once. V gene TRBV19 combines with J gene TRBJ2-7; TRBD2 matches 13 bases. The CDR3 runs to 16 residues. V lost 4 bases, J lost 3 bases, and 6 bases stayed unmatched. Germline loops: CDR1 LNHDA, CDR2 SQIVND (reference sequence). The CDR3 loop reads CASSTGTSGEDYEQYF. The CDR3 bases are TGTGCCAGTAGTACAGGGACTAGCGGGGAAGACTACGAGCAGTACTTC. Full variable domain (missing parts from reference TRBV19 and TRBJ2-7): DGGITQSPKYLFRKEGQNVTLSCEQNLNHDAMYWYRQDPGQGLRLIYYSQIVNDFQKGDIAEGYSVSREKKESFPLTVTSAQKNPTAFYLCASSTGTSGEDYEQYFGPGTRLTVT.

The J gene is TRBJ1-4, the V gene TRBV11-2, with a possible D match to TRBD1 (5 bases). The CDR3 sequence is 13 residues long. Per germline, CDR1 SGHAT and CDR2 FQNNGV. With 6 bases removed from V and 4 bases from J, the gap between germline ends came to 9 bases. The CDR3 bases are TGTGCCAGCAGTTGGGGGGTTAATGAAAAACTGTTTTTT. This gives the protein CASSWGVNEKLFF.

The chain carries TRBV30 and TRBJ2-1; D might be TRBD2 (6 bases). Germline V gives CDR1 GTSNPN, CDR2 SVGIG (reference sequence). CDR3 length: 13 residues. V lost 0 bases and J lost 7, with 10 bases in between. In DNA form, the CDR3 reads TGTGCCTGGAGTGTCGGGACTCCTAATGAGCAGTTCTTC. Its protein product is CAWSVGTPNEQFF.

V usage is TRBV5-8 and J usage is TRBJ2-5, with 13 bases aligning to TRBD2. V shed 4 bases and J 3 bases; nucleotides not matched to a gene: 6. In germline, CDR1 is SGHTS, CDR2 YDEGEE. This CDR3 is 16 amino acids long. The CDR3 nucleotides are TGTGCCAGCAGCCCCGGACTAGCGGGAGTGGAAGAGACCCAGTACTTC. Amino acid sequence: CASSPGLAGVEETQYF. Full variable domain (missing parts from reference TRBV5-8 and TRBJ2-5): EAGVTQSPTHLIKTRGQQATLRCSPISGHTSVYWYQQALGLGLQFLLWYDEGEERNRGNFPPRFSGRQFPNYSSELNVNALELEDSALYLCASSPGLAGVEETQYFGPGTRLLVL.

The chain couples TRBV6-5 to TRBJ2-2, with D unresolved. Germline V gene sequence: CDR1 MNHEY, CDR2 SVGAGI. CDR3 size: 14 residues. Trimming removed 10 bases from V and 3 bases from J, with 15 bases in between. Here the CDR3 DNA reads TGTGCCACCAAACGAGAGATTGACACCGGGGAGCTGTTTTTT. This gives the protein CATKREIDTGELFF.

The gene calls are TRBV21-1 and TRBJ2-6; TRBD1, the table's D call, lacks a check against the DNA. TRBV21-1 is a pseudogene locus. CDR3 length: 16 residues. CDR3 region: CATVDRVLSGANVLTF. CDR3 DNA sequence: TGTGCCACCGTCGACAGGGTTCTTTCTGGGGCCAACGTCCTGACTTTC.

V usage is TRBV19 and J usage is TRBJ1-1; 8 nucleotides match TRBD1. Germline V gene lookup returns CDR1 LNHDA and CDR2 SQIVND (reference sequence). CDR3 length: 15 amino acids. V trimming: 6 bases; J trimming: 5 bases; junction bases outside the gene matches: 11. CDR3 protein: CASRPDRTGRTEAFF. The CDR3 DNA is TGTGCCAGTAGGCCCGACCGGACAGGGCGAACTGAAGCTTTCTTT.

The gene calls are TRBV10-2 and TRBJ2-7; 7 bases agree with TRBD1. Germline V CDR1 and CDR2: WSHSY, SAAADI. The CDR3 totals 14 residues. Trimming removed 4 bases from V and 0 bases from J; junction bases left unmatched: 3. In DNA, the CDR3 is TGCGCCAGCAGTGCGGGACAGTTCTCCTACGAGCAGTACTTC. It encodes CASSAGQFSYEQYF.

V is TRBV21-1 and J is TRBJ2-5; TRBD1 was called by the table and not checked on the DNA. TRBV21-1 is flagged as a pseudogene. The CDR3 consists of 13 residues. CDR3: CASSSPQGKTQYF. For the CDR3, the DNA is TGTGCCAGCAGCTCCCCACAGGGGAAGACCCAGTACTTC.

CDR3: CASSQERGHLNTEAFF. In nucleotides, the CDR3 is TGCGCCAGCAGCCAAGAACGGGGACATTTGAACACTGAAGCTTTCTTT. The chain recombines TRBV4-3 with TRBJ1-1; D is possibly TRBD1 (6 bases). This CDR3 spans 16 amino acids. Germline-derived CDR1 and CDR2 are LGHNA and YSLEER. The V and J ends lost 0 bases and 0 bases respectively, with 11 bases between them.